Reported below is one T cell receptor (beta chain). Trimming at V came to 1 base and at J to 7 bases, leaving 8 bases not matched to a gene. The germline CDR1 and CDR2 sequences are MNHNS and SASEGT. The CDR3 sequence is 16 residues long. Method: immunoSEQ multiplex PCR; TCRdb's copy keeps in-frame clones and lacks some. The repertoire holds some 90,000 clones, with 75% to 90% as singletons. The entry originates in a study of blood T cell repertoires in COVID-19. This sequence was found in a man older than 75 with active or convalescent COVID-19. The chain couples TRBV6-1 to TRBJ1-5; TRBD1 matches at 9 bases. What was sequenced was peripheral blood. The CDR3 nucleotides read TGTGCCAGCAGTGAAGGTGACAGGGGGAATCAACAGCCCCAGCATTTT. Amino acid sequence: CASSEGDRGNQQPQHF.